The 7 T cell receptor beta chains reported below all come from one sample, sequenced in a study of vaccination and CD4 T cells after COVID-19. The study sequenced cultured CD4+ T cell DNA using the Oncomine TCR Beta short-read assay. In TCRdb, the PCR reads were re-called with MiXCR into one record per CDR3 protein. Of 9,500 to 15,000 distinct CDR3 sequences listed, 40% to 60% are singletons. Their antigens remain unidentified. Stated treatment: approximately nine-day PBMC culture with coronavirus spike peptide pools or control peptides (ViraFEST assay). Sequenced: CD4+ T cells from blood, cultured in vitro. The receptor set was obtained from a human donor who had recovered from COVID-19.

This chain uses TRBV6-2 or TRBV6-3 with TRBJ2-5; 10 bases are a match to TRBD2. The CDR3 runs to 16 residues. After removal of 6 bases from V and 5 bases from J, the junction contained 12 bases not matched to a gene. From germline, CDR1 is MNHEY and CDR2 SVGEGT. DNA for the CDR3: TGTGCCAGCAGCTACCCCAGCGGGGGGGCTTCTGAGACCCAGTACTTC. This encodes CASSYPSGGASETQYF.

The chain recombines TRBV6-5 with TRBJ1-2; D may be TRBD1 (5 bases). Trimming left V 0 bases short and J 4 bases short, with 12 bases between. CDR1 is MNHEY, CDR2 SVGAGI, per germline. There are 15 residues in the CDR3. The CDR3 protein is CASSYSGGSAYGYTF. The CDR3 DNA reads as TGTGCCAGCAGTTACTCGGGGGGGTCCGCCTATGGCTACACCTTC.

The chain links TRBV6-5 to TRBJ1-4; D ambiguous. The length of the CDR3 is 16 residues. V was pared by 2 bases and J by 13 bases, with 23 bases between. Germline loops: CDR1 MNHEY, CDR2 SVGAGI. The CDR3 here is CASSYSGEAGINGLFF. CDR3 nucleotide sequence: TGTGCCAGCAGTTACAGCGGAGAGGCAGGAATTAACGGACTGTTTTTT.

The CDR3 coding sequence is TGCAGTGCTAGCCTTGAGGAGGGGGCTAACTATGGCTACACCTTC. Translated, it gives CSASLEEGANYGYTF. The gene calls are TRBV20-1 and TRBJ1-2; D is possibly TRBD1 (6 bases). There are 15 residues in the CDR3. Per the germline V gene, CDR1 is DFQATT and CDR2 is SNEGSKA (reference sequence). Deletions cut 3 bases from V and 0 bases from J, with 14 bases between.

This clonotype has more than one count but fewer than ten. This rearrangement joins TRBV28 to TRBJ2-7; weak D call: TRBD2 (6 bases). The CDR3 runs to 13 residues. CDR1 and CDR2 from the germline V gene are MDHEN and SYDVKM. V lost 4 bases to trimming and J lost 3 bases, with 10 bases between them. The CDR3 nucleotides read TGTGCCAGCAGTTCAGGGACTGGCTACGAGCAGTACTTC. The encoded protein is CASSSGTGYEQYF. Combining the CDR3 with reference TRBV28 and TRBJ2-7 gives the whole variable domain DVKVTQSSRYLVKRTGEKVFLECVQDMDHENMFWYRQDPGLGLRLIYFSYDVKMKEKGDIPEGYSVSREKKERFSLILESASTNQTSMYLCASSSGTGYEQYFGPGTRLTVT.

The CDR3 loop is CASSRLVARGLNEQFF. The CDR3 DNA is TGTGCCAGCAGCCGATTGGTAGCGCGGGGTCTAAATGAGCAGTTCTTC. The chain employs TRBV7-2 and TRBJ2-1, with D perhaps TRBD2 (6 bases). The CDR3 contains 16 residues. Trimming took off 5 bases at V and 7 bases at J, with 21 bases between the two ends. Per the germline V gene, CDR1 is SGHTA and CDR2 is FQGNSA.

This chain connects TRBV28 to TRBJ2-1; 9 nucleotides line up with TRBD1. The CDR3 has 17 amino acids. The V and J ends lost 7 bases and 1 base, in that order; junction bases with no gene match: 11. The germline V gene has CDR1 MDHEN and CDR2 SYDVKM. DNA of the CDR3: TGTGCCAGCACCACCAGCAAGGGACAGGGTTCCTACAATGAGCAGTTCTTC. Amino acid sequence: CASTTSKGQGSYNEQFF. The entire variable domain, with the rest obtained from reference TRBV28 and TRBJ2-1, is as follows: DVKVTQSSRYLVKRTGEKVFLECVQDMDHENMFWYRQDPGLGLRLIYFSYDVKMKEKGDIPEGYSVSREKKERFSLILESASTNQTSMYLCASTTSKGQGSYNEQFFGPGTRLTVL.